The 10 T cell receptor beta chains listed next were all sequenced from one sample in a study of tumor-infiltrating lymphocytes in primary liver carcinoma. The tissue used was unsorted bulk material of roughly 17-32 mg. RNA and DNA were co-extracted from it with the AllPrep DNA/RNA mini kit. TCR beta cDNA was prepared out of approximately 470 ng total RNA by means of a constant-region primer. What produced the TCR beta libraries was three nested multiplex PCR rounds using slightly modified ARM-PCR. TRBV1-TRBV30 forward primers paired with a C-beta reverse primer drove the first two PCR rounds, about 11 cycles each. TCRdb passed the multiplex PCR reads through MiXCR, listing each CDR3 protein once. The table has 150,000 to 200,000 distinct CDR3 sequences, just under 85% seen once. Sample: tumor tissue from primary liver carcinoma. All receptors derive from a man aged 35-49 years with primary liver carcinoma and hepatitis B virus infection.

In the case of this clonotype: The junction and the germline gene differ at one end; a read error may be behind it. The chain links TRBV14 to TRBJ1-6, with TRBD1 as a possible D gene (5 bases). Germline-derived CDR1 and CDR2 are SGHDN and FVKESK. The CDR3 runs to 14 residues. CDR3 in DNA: TGTGCCAGTAGCCACTCAGGGCGAAATTCACCCCTCCACTTT. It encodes CASSHSGRNSPLHF.

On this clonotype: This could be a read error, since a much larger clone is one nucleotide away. The CDR3 DNA reads TGCGCCAACAGCTTGTGGGACACACAAGAGACCCAGTACTTC. Its protein product is CANSLWDTQETQYF. This chain joins TRBV5-1 and TRBJ2-5; D is possibly TRBD1 (6 bases). The germline CDR1 and CDR2 sequences are SGHRS and YFSETQ. This CDR3 has 14 residues.

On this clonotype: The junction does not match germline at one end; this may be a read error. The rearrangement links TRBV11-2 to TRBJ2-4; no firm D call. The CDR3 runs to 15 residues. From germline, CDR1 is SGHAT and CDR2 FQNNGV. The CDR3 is CASITSAVAKSIRYF. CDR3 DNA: TGTGCCAGCATCACTTCGGCGGTAGCCAAAAGCATTCGGTACTTC.

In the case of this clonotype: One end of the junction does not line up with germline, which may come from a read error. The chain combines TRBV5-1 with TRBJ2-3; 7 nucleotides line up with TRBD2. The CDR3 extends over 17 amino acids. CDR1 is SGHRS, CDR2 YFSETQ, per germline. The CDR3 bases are TGCACCAGCAGCTTAACGGGAGGCCTCCCTAGCATAGATATGCAGTATTTT. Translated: CTSSLTGGLPSIDMQYF.

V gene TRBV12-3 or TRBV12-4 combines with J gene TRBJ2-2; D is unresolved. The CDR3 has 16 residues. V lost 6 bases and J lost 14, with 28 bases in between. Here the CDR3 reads CASSLRGERITVELFF. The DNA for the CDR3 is TGTGCCAGCAGCCTCCGTGGAGAACGAATCACCGTGGAACTGTTTTTT.

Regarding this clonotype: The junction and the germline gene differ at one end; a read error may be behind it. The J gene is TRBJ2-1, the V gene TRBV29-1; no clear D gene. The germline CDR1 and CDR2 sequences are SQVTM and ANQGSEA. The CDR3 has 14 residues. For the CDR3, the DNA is TGCAGCATTGTTCCGACGGAATCCTACAATGAGCACTTCTTC. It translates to CSIVPTESYNEHFF.

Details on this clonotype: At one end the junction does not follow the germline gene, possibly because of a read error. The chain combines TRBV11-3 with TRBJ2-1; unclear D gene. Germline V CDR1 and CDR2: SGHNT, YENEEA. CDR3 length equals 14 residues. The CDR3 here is CASSLCVSGNEQLF. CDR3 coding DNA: TGTGCCAGCAGCTTATGCGTCTCGGGCAATGAGCAGTTGTTC. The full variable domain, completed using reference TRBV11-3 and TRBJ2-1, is EAGVVQSPRYKIIEKKQPVAFWCNPISGHNTLYWYLQNLGQGPELLIRYENEEAVDDSQLPKDRFSAERLKGVDSTLKIQPAELGDSAVYLCASSLCVSGNEQLFGPGTRLTVL.

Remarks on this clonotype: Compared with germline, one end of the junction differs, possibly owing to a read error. CDR3 in amino acids: CASTPVPMSNQLQHF. For the CDR3, the DNA is TGTGCCAGCACACCGGTCCCCATGAGCAATCAGCTCCAGCATTTT. The V call is TRBV6-2 or TRBV6-3, the J call TRBJ1-5; no clear D gene. There are 15 residues in the CDR3. Per the germline V gene, CDR1 is MNHEY and CDR2 is SVGEGT.

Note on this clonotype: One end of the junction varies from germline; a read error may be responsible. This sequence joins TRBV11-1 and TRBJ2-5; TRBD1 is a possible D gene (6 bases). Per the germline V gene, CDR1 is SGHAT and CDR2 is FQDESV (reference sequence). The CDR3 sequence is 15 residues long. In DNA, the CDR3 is TGTGCCAGCAGCATCGGGACAAGGGAAAGAGAGTCCCAGTACTTT. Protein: CASSIGTRERESQYF.

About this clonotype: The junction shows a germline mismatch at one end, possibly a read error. The CDR3 protein is CANSQVNTGTEAFF. Here the CDR3 DNA reads TGCGCCAACAGCCAAGTAAACACGGGCACTGAAGCTTTCTTT. V and J are TRBV4-1 and TRBJ1-1, with no clear D. CDR3 length equals 14 residues. Germline-derived CDR1 and CDR2 are MGHRA and YSYEKL.